This TCR beta chain was found in a study of shared clonotypes between healthy human individuals. Study background: Per donor, CD8 memory used one plate, CD8 naive used two, CD4 memory used three and CD4 naive used three.

Here immunoSEQ multiplex PCR was the method, and the copy in TCRdb shows in-frame clones only, minus some. Among nearly 750,000 clones listed, approximately 72% were seen once. CDR1 is MNHNS and CDR2 is SASEGT in the germline V gene. Trimming cost V 6 bases and J 6 bases; bases outside gene matches: 6. CDR3 length: 15 amino acids. Participating donors were healthy, HIV-negative adults free of recent acute infections or vaccinations. Study conclusions and caveats: Non-shared clonotypes displayed generation probabilities falling below those of clonotypes present in all four donors.

For this clone: The antigen is unknown.

This receptor was obtained from a woman aged 25 to 39 in good health. The V and J genes are TRBV6-1 and TRBJ2-3; 13 bases are shared with TRBD2. The sequencing sample was made of memory CD4+ T cells sorted from blood. The subset is: CD45RA-negative fraction. The CDR3 bases are TGTGCCAGCAGAGGCGGGACTAGCGGGAAGGATACGCAGTATTTT. Amino acids: CASRGGTSGKDTQYF.